This T cell receptor beta chain was sequenced during a study of a mutant IDH1 vaccine in newly diagnosed glioma (dated by TCRdb to 2020 to 2022). At the level of the whole study: Across visits V03 through V10, patients got a total of eight vaccinations, given in weeks 1, 3, 5, 7, 11, 15, 19 and 23. In the chemotherapy-containing groups, vaccination started alongside temozolomide cycles, whereas in patients who had radiotherapy alone it started 4-6 weeks after radiotherapy. Of the roughly 30 treated patients, 62.5% were male and 37.5% were female, and the mean age was roughly 40 years. Before enrollment, patients had received standard therapy of radiotherapy alone, temozolomide alone, or radiochemotherapy with temozolomide; most received the combination. Peripheral blood samples were drawn at six visits, namely V03 (baseline), V05, V07, V10, V12 and V13. Longitudinal TCRB deep sequencing was performed for around 23 treated patients wherever samples were available for exploratory analyses. What the work shows at the level of the full study, not this receptor alone: The authors stated that sample limitations prevented analyses of patient blood samples from being reproduced. Across multiple MHC alleles, vaccine-induced immune responses were seen in about 93% of patients. No apparent relationship was observed between pseudoprogression and alterations in the top peripheral T cell clonotypes detected by TCRB sequencing. Availability determined which PBMC samples were chosen for TCRB deep sequencing.

Receptors were amplified or captured by the immunoSEQ multiplex PCR assay. Rearranged TCR beta chain sequences were amplified using the hsTCRB Kit according to the manufacturer's protocol. TCRB libraries were sequenced on an Illumina MiSeq. From the authors' description of their analysis: The kit vendor's proprietary platform handled demultiplexing, trimming and gene mapping. The clones in this table, taken by TCRdb from immuneACCESS, are in-frame only. Not every clone is retained; where verified, under half of the shortfall comes from an unresolved V gene, and the cause of the rest is unknown. V and J calls and clone size are as listed in that table; D and trimming were resolved from the DNA. The sample contains approximately 70,000 clones, over 75% of them found a single time. The ten largest clones capture 13% of the sample. Interpreted using the paper, the time point label stands for: week 23, last vaccination. Each vaccine dose, consisting of 300 ug of a 20-mer mutant IDH1 peptide in Montanide, was administered subcutaneously with topical imiquimod. The donors had newly diagnosed IDH1-mutant astrocytomas of WHO grade 3 or 4 that showed loss of nuclear ATRX. The samples were drawn from NOA16, a multicentre, single-arm, open-label phase I trial in Germany that tested a mutant IDH1 peptide vaccine in humans for the first time. The DNeasy Blood and Tissue Kit was used to extract genomic DNA from EDTA blood for TCRB sequencing.

Regarding this clone: Its antigen has not been determined. Base-call qualities are not available, and no considerably larger clone is one nucleotide away.

The TCR originated in a man between 18 and 29 years old with glioma. Source: PBMCs, taken from a glioma patient whose treatment included an IDH1 peptide vaccine.

The sequenced DNA is TGTGCCAGTACCCCCGACAGGCGCACTAATGAAAAACTGTTTTTT. Translation gives CASTPDRRTNEKLFF. The receptor chain draws on TRBV19 and TRBJ1-4, with a weak D call of TRBD1 (6 bases match). V is clipped by 7 bases and J by 2 bases, and the sequence between their germline boundaries is 14 bases long. Via the germline V gene (reference sequence), CDR1 is LNHDA and CDR2 SQIVND. Spanning cysteine to phenylalanine, the CDR3 consists of 15 amino acids. The retained sequence is limited to the CDR3, 45 bases, with the frame set at the first base.